Listed here are 5 T cell receptor beta chains from one sample, sequenced in a study of persistence of HIV-infected CD4 T cells. Their recognized antigens are unknown. Sequencing used immunoSEQ version 4 in survey mode. Libraries were prepared by immunoSEQ multiplex PCR; TCRdb keeps only in-frame clonotypes and omits some of them. This sample has roughly 34,000 clones, with roughly 82% found just once. Lysates of CMV-infected fibroblasts at around 9.8 ug/mL stimulated these cells. Sorted nonresponding memory CD4+ T cells were CD40L-negative, CD69-negative, CD45RO-high. Sequenced material: CD4+ T cells sorted from PBMCs after approximately 20-hour stimulation, taken from a patient who received antiretroviral therapy. Every receptor here comes from an adult woman with HIV who was CMV-seropositive.

This chain uses TRBV4-1 with TRBJ2-3, with 7 bases matching TRBD2. Losses at the gene ends were 0 bases for V and 10 bases for J; bases not matched to a gene: 13. The germline CDR1 and CDR2 sequences are MGHRA and YSYEKL. CDR3 length equals 16 residues. The CDR3 sequence is CASSQEIGRSGGAQYF. The DNA of the CDR3 is TGCGCCAGCAGCCAAGAGATTGGGCGGAGTGGGGGGGCGCAGTATTTT.

CDR3 in DNA: TGTGCCAGCCGTGCCGAGGGGAACACCATATATTTT. This translates into CASRAEGNTIYF. The chain uses TRBV5-4 and TRBJ1-3, with a possible D match to TRBD1 (5 bases). This CDR3 region has 12 residues. Trimming took off 7 bases at V and 7 bases at J, with 12 bases between the two ends. Germline V gene sequence: CDR1 SGHNT, CDR2 YYREEE (reference sequence).

The chain employs TRBV14 and TRBJ1-1; D unclear. CDR1 SGHDN and CDR2 FVKESK come from the germline V gene. The V end was cut by 3 bases, the J end by 1 base, with 6 bases between. The CDR3 is 13 amino acids. The CDR3 DNA is TGTGCCAGCAGCCATCAGGCGAACACTGAAGCTTTCTTT. Encoded protein: CASSHQANTEAFF.

V gene TRBV5-1 combines with J gene TRBJ1-6, with D possibly TRBD1 on 5 matching bases. Trimming left V 2 bases short and J 8 bases short, with 17 bases between. Germline CDR1 is SGHRS and CDR2 is YFSETQ. The CDR3 length is 16 residues. The chain's CDR3 is CASSFDSFESYSPLHF. The CDR3 region has the DNA TGCGCCAGCAGCTTCGACAGTTTTGAGTCCTATTCACCCCTCCACTTT.

This sequence joins TRBV7-9 and TRBJ2-5; 9 nucleotides line up with TRBD1. The CDR3 is 15 amino acids. The V gene end was trimmed by 7 bases and the J gene end by 1 base; junction bases not matched to a gene: 7. Germline values: CDR1 SEHNR, CDR2 FQNEAQ (reference sequence). The CDR3 DNA follows: TGTGCCAGCACCAGCGGACAGGGGCCCCAAGAGACCCAGTACTTC. Its translation is CASTSGQGPQETQYF.